This entry is about one T cell receptor (beta chain). The sample comes from a study of beta chain features in type 1 diabetes. Turning to the study itself: Age, gender and cell yields were similar between patients and healthy donors.

The V end lost 1 base, the J end lost 15 bases, and 10 bases lay between the germline ends. Germline V gene data show CDR1 as MGHDK and CDR2 as SYGVNS. The CDR3 is 12 amino acids. Isolated RNA was reverse transcribed in full, so expressed TCRB transcripts were sequenced. TCRdb's copy holds only in-frame clones and misses some; the assay was immunoSEQ multiplex PCR. The table lists 250,000 or so clones, around a quarter of them singletons. This sequence joins TRBV25-1 and TRBJ1-6; possible D gene TRBD1, 5 bases. This TCR derives from a man aged 25 to 40 in good health. Source material: central memory CD4+ T cells from blood. The CDR3 region is CASSEFGTDLHF. CDR3 nucleotides: TGTGCCAGCAGTGAATTCGGGACGGACCTCCACTTT.